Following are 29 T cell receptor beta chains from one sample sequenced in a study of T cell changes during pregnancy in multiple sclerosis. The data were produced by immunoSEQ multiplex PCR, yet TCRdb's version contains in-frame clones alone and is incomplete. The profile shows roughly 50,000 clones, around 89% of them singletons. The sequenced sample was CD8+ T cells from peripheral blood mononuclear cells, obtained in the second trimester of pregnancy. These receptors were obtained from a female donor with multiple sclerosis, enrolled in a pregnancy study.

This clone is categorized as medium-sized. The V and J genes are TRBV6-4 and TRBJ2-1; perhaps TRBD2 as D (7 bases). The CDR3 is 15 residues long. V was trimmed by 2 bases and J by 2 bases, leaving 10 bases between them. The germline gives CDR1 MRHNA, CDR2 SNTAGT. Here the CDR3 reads CASSDSGDTYNEQFF. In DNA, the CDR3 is TGTGCCAGCAGTGACAGCGGGGACACCTACAATGAGCAGTTCTTC.

CDR3 sequence: CASSIEDRVYNEQFF. DNA for the CDR3: TGTGCCAGCAGCATAGAGGACAGGGTATACAATGAGCAGTTCTTC. The rearrangement uses TRBV9 and TRBJ2-1; 8 positions match TRBD1. The germline gives CDR1 SGDLS, CDR2 YYNGEE. The V gene end was trimmed by 4 bases and the J gene end by 4 bases; junction bases not matched to a gene: 7. The CDR3 extends over 15 amino acids.

This chain's CDR3 is CASSFRTGNQPQHF. CDR3 DNA: TGTGCCAGCAGCTTTAGGACAGGCAATCAGCCCCAGCATTTT. The rearrangement links TRBV5-6 to TRBJ1-5, with D possibly matching TRBD1 (6 bases). CDR3 length: 14 residues. The V gene lost 2 bases and the J gene lost 2 bases, with 8 bases spanning the gap. Germline values: CDR1 SGHDT, CDR2 YYEEEE.

The CDR3 bases are TGTGCCAGCAGCACGACAGGAAACACCATATATTTT. Translating gives CASSTTGNTIYF. The chain employs TRBV5-4 and TRBJ1-3; D is undetermined. With 4 bases removed from V and 4 bases from J, the gap between germline ends came to 6 bases. This CDR3 is 12 amino acids long. CDR1 SGHNT and CDR2 YYREEE come from the germline V gene (reference sequence). The full variable domain, its missing parts supplied by reference TRBV5-4 and TRBJ1-3, is ETGVTQSPTHLIKTRGQQVTLRCSSQSGHNTVSWYQQALGQGPQFIFQYYREEENGRGNFPPRFSGLQFPNYSSELNVNALELDDSALYLCASSTTGNTIYFGEGSWLTVV.

The CDR3 region is CASSDFLANEKLFF. The CDR3 bases are TGTGCCAGCAGTGACTTTTTAGCTAATGAAAAACTGTTTTTT. The V call is TRBV2, the J call TRBJ1-4; D unresolved. V lost 3 bases, J lost 3 bases, and 8 bases lay in between. The CDR3 loop spans 14 amino acids. Germline loops: CDR1 SNHLY, CDR2 FYNNEI.

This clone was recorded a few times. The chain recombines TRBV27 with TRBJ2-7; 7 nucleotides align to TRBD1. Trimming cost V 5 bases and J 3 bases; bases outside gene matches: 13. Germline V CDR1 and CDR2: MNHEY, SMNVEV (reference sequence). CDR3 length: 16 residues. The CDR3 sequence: CASSPDAAGGDYEQYF. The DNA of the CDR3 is TGTGCCAGCAGTCCCGATGCTGCAGGGGGAGACTACGAGCAGTACTTC.

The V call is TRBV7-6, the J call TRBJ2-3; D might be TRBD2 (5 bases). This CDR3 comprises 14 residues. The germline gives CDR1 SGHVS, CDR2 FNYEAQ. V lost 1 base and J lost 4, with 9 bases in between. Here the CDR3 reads CASSLGMGADTQYF. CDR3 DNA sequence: TGTGCCAGCAGCTTAGGGATGGGAGCAGATACGCAGTATTTT.

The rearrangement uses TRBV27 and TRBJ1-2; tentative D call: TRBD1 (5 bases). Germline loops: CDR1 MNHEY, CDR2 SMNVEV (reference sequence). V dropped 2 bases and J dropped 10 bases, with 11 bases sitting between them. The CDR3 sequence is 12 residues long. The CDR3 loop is CASSLVGGTYTF. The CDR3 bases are TGTGCCAGCAGTTTAGTTGGGGGGACCTACACCTTC.

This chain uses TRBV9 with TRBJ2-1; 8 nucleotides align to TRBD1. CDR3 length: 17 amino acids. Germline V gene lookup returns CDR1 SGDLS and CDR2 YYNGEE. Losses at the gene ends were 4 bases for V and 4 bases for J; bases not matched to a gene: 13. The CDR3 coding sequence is TGTGCCAGCAGCCCCACTGGACAGGGTGGACCTTACAATGAGCAGTTCTTC. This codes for CASSPTGQGGPYNEQFF.

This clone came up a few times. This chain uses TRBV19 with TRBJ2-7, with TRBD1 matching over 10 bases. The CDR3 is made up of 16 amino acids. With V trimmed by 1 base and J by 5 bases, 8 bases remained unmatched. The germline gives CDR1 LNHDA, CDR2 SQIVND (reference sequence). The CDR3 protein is CASSIGIGTGEHEQYF. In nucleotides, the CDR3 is TGTGCCAGTAGTATAGGTATCGGGACAGGGGAGCACGAGCAGTACTTC.

The CDR3 DNA is TGTGCCAGCAGCCCTGGTAGTAGCGGGGGATACACCGGGGAGCTGTTTTTT. It encodes CASSPGSSGGYTGELFF. This rearrangement joins TRBV13 to TRBJ2-2; TRBD2 agrees at 9 bases. This CDR3 has 17 residues. Looked up from germline, CDR1 is PRHDT and CDR2 is FYEKMQ (reference sequence). Trimming cost V 5 bases and J 3 bases; bases outside gene matches: 10.

CDR3 sequence: CASSVAGAGSEAFF. CDR3 in DNA: TGTGCCAGCAGCGTGGCGGGGGCCGGATCTGAAGCTTTCTTT. The chain joins TRBV9 to TRBJ1-1, with a tentative D call TRBD1 (6 bases). The CDR3 contains 14 residues. CDR1 is SGDLS, CDR2 YYNGEE, per germline. Between the trimmed V and J ends, which lost 2 bases and 6 bases, there was a span of 14 bases.

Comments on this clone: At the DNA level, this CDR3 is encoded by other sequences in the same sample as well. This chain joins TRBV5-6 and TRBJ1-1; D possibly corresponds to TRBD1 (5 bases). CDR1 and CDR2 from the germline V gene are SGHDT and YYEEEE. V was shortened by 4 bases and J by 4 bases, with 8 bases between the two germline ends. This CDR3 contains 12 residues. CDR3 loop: CASSPQGTEAFF. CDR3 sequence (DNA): TGTGCCAGCAGCCCCCAGGGCACTGAAGCTTTCTTT.

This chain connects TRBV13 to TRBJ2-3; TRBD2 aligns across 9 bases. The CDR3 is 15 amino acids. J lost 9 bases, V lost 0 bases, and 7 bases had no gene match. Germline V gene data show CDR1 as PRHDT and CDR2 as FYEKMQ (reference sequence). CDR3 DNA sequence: TGTGCCAGCAGCTTAGGGCGGGAGGGCCAGGTGACGCAGTATTTT. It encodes CASSLGREGQVTQYF.

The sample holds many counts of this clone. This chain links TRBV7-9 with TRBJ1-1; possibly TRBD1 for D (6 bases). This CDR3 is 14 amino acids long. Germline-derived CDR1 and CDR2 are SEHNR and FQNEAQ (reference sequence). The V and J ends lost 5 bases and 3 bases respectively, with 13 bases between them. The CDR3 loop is CASSPLTGHTEAFF. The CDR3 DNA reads TGTGCCAGCAGCCCACTAACAGGGCACACTGAAGCTTTCTTT.

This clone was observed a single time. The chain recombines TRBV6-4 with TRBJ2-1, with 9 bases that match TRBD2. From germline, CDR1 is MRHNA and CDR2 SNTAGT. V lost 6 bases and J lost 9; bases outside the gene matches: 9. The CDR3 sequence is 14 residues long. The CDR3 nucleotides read TGTGCCAGCAGCCCGGGACTAGCCTCCCGTGAGCAGTTCTTC. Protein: CASSPGLASREQFF.

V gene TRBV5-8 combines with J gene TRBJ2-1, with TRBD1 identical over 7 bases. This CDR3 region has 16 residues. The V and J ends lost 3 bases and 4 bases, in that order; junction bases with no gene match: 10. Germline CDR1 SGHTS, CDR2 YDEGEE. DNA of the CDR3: TGTGCCAGCAGCTGGGGCCCGCGGACAGGTTACAATGAGCAGTTCTTC. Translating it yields CASSWGPRTGYNEQFF.

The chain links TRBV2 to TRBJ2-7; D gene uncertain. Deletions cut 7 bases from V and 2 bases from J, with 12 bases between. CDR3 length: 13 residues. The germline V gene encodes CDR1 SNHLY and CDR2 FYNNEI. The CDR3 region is CASTETVPYEQYF. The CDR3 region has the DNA TGTGCCAGCACCGAGACTGTTCCCTACGAGCAGTACTTC.

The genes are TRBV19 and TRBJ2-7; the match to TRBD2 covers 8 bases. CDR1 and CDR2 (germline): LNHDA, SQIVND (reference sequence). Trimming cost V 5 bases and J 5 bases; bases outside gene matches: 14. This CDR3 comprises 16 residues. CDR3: CASSPRAGVVENEQYF. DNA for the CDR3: TGTGCCAGTAGTCCCCGAGCGGGAGTAGTGGAAAACGAGCAGTACTTC.

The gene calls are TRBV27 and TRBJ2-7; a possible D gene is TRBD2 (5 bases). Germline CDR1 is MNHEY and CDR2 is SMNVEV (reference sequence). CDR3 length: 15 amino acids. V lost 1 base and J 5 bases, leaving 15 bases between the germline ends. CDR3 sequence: CASSLYLGRGNEQYF. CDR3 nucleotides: TGTGCCAGCAGTTTATATCTTGGTCGGGGTAACGAGCAGTACTTC.

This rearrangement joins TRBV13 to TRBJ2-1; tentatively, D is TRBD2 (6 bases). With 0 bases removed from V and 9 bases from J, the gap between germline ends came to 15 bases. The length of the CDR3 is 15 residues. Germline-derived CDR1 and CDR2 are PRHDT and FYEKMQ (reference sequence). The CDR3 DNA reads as TGTGCCAGCAGCTTAGGGCGGGACCACGGGGGTGAGCAGTTCTTC. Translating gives CASSLGRDHGGEQFF.

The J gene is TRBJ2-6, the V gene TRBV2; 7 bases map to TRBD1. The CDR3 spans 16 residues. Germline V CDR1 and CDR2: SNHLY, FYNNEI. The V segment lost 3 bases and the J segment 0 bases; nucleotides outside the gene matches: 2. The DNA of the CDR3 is TGTGCCAGCAGTGAGACAGGGACCTCTGGGGCCAACGTCCTGACTTTC. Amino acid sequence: CASSETGTSGANVLTF.

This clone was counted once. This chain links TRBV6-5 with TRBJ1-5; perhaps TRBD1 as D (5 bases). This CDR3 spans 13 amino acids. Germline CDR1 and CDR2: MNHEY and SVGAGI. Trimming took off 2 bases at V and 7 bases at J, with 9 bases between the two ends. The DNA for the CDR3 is TGTGCCAGCAGTTACGACGGGGGACAGCCCCAGCATTTT. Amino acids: CASSYDGGQPQHF.

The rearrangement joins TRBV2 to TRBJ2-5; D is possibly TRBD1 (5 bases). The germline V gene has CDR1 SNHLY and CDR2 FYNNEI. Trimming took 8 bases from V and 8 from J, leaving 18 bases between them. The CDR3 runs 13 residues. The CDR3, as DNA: TGTGCCAGCCCAACGAAGGCCGACAGAACCCAGTACTTC. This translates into CASPTKADRTQYF.

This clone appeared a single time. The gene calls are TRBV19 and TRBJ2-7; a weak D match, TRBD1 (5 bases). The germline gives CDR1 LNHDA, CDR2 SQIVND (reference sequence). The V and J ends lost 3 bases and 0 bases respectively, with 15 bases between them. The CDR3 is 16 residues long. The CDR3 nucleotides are TGTGCCAGTAGTATGAGTGGTGAAGGGGCCTCCTACGAGCAGTACTTC. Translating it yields CASSMSGEGASYEQYF.

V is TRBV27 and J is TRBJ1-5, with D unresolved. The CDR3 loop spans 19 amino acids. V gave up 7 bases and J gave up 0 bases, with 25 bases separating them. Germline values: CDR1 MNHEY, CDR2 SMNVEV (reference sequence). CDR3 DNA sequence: TGTGCCAGCATTCCCAACGACCGGCCGGGGTTCTATAGCAATCAGCCCCAGCATTTT. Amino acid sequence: CASIPNDRPGFYSNQPQHF.

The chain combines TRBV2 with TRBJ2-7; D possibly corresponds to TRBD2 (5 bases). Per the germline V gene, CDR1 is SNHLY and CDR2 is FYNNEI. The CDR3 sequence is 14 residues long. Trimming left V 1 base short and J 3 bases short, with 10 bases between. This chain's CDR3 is CASSEDIGDYEQYF. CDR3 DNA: TGTGCCAGCAGTGAAGATATCGGGGACTACGAGCAGTACTTC.

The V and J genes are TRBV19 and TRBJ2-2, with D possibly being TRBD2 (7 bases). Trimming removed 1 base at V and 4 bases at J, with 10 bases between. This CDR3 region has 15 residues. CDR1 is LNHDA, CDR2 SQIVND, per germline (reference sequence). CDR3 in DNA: TGTGCCAGTAGTATAGTTGCGGGGGCCACCGGGGAGCTGTTTTTT. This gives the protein CASSIVAGATGELFF. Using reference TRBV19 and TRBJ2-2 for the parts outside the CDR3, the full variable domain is DGGITQSPKYLFRKEGQNVTLSCEQNLNHDAMYWYRQDPGQGLRLIYYSQIVNDFQKGDIAEGYSVSREKKESFPLTVTSAQKNPTAFYLCASSIVAGATGELFFGEGSRLTVL.

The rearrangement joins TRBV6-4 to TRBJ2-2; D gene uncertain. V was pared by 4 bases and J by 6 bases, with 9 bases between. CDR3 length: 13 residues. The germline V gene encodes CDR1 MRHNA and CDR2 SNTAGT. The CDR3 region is CASSGALSGELFF. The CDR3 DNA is TGTGCCAGCAGTGGCGCCTTATCCGGGGAGCTGTTTTTT.